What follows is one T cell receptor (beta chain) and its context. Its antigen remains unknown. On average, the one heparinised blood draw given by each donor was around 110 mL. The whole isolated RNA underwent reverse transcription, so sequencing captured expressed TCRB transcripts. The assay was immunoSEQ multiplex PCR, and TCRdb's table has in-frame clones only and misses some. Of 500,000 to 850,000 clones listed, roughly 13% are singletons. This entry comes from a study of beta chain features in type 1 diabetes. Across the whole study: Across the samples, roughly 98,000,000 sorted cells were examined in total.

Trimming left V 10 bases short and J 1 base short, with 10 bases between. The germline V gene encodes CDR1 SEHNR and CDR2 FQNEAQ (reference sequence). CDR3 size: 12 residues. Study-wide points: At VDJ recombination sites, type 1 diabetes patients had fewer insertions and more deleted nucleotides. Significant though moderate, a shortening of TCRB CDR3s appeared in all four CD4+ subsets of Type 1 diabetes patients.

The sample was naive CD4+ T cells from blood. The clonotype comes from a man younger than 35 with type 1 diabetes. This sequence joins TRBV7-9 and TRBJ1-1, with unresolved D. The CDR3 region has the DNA TGTGCCAACGCGGAAGGGAACACTGAAGCTTTCTTT. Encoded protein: CANAEGNTEAFF.